This T cell receptor beta chain was recovered during a study of shared clonotypes between healthy human individuals. On the study more broadly: Aged 18 to 49, the donors were a couple of women and three men.

The donors were all Caucasian adults (living in Nashville, Tennessee). Only in-frame clones appear in the TCRdb table, and some are missing; sequencing was by immunoSEQ multiplex PCR. The table records roughly 1,500,000 clones, roughly 98.5% of them present only once. The germline V gene has CDR1 SGHNT and CDR2 YYREEE (reference sequence). There are 17 residues in the CDR3. V shed 0 bases, J shed 2 bases, and the junction held 7 bases outside the gene matches. The sample taken for sequencing was naive CD4+ T cells sorted from blood. Subset indicated: CD45RA+ positively selected. The genes are TRBV5-4 and TRBJ2-3, with TRBD2 matching 9 bases. The origin of this receptor is a man aged 30 to 39 in good health. CDR3 region: CASSLALSSGNTDTQYF. The CDR3, as DNA: TGTGCCAGCAGCTTGGCCTTGTCTAGCGGGAACACAGATACGCAGTATTTT.